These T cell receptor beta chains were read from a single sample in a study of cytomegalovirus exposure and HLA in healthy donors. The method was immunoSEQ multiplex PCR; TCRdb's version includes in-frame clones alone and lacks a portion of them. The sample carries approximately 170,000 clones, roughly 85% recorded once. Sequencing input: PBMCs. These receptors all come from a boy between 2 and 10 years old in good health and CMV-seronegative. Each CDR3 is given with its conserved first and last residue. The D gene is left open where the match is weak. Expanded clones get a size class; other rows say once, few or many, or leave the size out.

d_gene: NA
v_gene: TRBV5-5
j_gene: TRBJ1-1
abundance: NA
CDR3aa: CASSSGGGPEAFF
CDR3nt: TGTGCCAGCAGCTCCGGGGGGGGGCCTGAAGCTTTCTTT

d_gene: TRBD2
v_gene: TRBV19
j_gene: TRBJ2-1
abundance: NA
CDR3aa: CASSILAGDPYNEQFF
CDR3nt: TGTGCCAGTAGTATCTTAGCGGGGGACCCGTACAATGAGCAGTTCTTC

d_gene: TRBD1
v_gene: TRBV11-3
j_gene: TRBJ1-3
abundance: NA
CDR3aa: CASSPIIRDSGNTIYF
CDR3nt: TGTGCCAGCAGCCCAATCATTCGGGACAGCGGAAACACCATATATTTT

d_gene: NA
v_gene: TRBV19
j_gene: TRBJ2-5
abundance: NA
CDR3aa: CASSMAAGMETQYF
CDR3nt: TGTGCCAGTAGTATGGCCGCAGGGATGGAGACCCAGTACTTC

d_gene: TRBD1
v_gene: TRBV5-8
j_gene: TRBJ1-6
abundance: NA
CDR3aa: CASIPEGDRSSPLHF
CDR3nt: TGTGCCAGCATCCCGGAGGGGGACAGGTCTTCACCCCTCCACTTT

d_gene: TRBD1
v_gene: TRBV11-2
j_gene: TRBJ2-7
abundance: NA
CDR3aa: CASSLGTGDRYEQYF
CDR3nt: TGTGCCAGCAGCCTAGGGACAGGGGACCGCTACGAGCAGTACTTC

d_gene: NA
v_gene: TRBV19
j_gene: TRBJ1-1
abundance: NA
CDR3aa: CASSIRGGVKNTEAFF
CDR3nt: TGTGCCAGTAGTATAAGGGGAGGGGTCAAGAACACTGAAGCTTTCTTT

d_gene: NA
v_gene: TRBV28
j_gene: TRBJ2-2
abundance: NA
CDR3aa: CASIRANTGELFF
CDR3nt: TGTGCCAGCATCAGGGCCAACACCGGGGAGCTGTTTTTT

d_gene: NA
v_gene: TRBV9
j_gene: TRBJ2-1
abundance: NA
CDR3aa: CASSPQRGGGGNEQFF
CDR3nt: TGTGCCAGCAGTCCACAGAGGGGCGGGGGCGGCAATGAGCAGTTCTTC

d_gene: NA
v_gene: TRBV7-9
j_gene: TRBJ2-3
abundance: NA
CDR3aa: CASSPPNPRETDTQYF
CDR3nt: TGTGCCAGCAGCCCCCCGAATCCCCGGGAGACAGATACGCAGTATTTT

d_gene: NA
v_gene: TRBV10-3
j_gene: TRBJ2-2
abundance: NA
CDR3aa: CAISGTGGFGGELFF
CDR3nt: TGTGCCATCAGTGGTACAGGAGGGTTTGGCGGGGAGCTGTTTTTT

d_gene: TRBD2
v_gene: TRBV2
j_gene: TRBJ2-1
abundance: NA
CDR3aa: CASSFLAGGRNEEQFF
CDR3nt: TGTGCCAGCAGCTTCTTAGCGGGGGGGCGAAATGAAGAGCAGTTCTTC

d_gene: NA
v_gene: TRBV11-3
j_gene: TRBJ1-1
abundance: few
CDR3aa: CASSCRAFF
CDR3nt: TGTGCCAGCAGCTGTCGGGCTTTCTTT

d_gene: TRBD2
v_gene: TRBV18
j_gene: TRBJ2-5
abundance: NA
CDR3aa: CASSPGEGLAGPKETQYF
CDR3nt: TGTGCCAGCTCACCAGGAGAGGGACTAGCGGGACCGAAAGAGACCCAGTACTTC

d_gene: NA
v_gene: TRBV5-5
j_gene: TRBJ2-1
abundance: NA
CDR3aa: CASSLPEGILSYNEQFF
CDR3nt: TGTGCCAGCAGCTTGCCGGAGGGCATACTCTCCTACAATGAGCAGTTCTTC

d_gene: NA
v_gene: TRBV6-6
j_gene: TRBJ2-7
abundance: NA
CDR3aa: CASSYLPSYEQYF
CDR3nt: TGTGCCAGCAGTTACCTTCCTTCCTACGAGCAGTACTTC

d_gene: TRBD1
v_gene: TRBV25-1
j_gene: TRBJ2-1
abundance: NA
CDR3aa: CASSPTGGLGDEQFF
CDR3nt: TGTGCCAGCAGTCCTACAGGGGGCCTGGGCGATGAGCAGTTCTTC

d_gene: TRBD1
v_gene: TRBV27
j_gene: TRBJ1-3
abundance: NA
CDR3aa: CASSPRGIGNTIYF
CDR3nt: TGTGCCAGCAGCCCCAGGGGGATTGGAAACACCATATATTTT

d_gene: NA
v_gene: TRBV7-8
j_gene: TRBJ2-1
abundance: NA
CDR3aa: CASSPGLTYNEQFF
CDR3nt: TGTGCCAGCAGCCCCGGACTAACCTACAATGAGCAGTTCTTC

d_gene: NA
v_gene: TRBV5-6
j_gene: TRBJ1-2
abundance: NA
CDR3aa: CASSLVGGLRDYGYTF
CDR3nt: TGTGCCAGCAGCTTGGTTGGGGGACTGCGAGACTATGGCTACACCTTC

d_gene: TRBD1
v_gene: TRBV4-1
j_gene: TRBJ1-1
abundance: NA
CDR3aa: CASSQVGKTGGAEAFF
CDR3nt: TGCGCCAGCAGCCAAGTGGGGAAGACAGGGGGGGCTGAAGCTTTCTTT

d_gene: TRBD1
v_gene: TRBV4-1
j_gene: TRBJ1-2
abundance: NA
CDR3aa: CASSQPGGNYGYTF
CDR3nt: TGCGCCAGCAGCCAACCAGGGGGCAACTATGGCTACACCTTC

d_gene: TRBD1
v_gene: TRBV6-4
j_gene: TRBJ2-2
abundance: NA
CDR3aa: CASSDSWTGDTGELFF
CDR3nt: TGTGCCAGCAGTGATAGTTGGACAGGGGACACCGGGGAGCTGTTTTTT

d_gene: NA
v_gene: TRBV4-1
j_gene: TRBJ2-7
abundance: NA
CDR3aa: CASSGSSAGEQYF
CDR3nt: TGCGCCAGCAGCGGGAGTTCGGCCGGCGAGCAGTACTTC

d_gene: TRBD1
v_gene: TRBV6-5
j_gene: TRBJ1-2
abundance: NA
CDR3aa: CASSAGTGSYGYTF
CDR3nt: TGTGCCAGCAGTGCAGGGACAGGGTCCTATGGCTACACCTTC

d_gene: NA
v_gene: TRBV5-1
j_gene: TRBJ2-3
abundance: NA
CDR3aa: CAREEARRDTQYF
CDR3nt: TGCGCCAGGGAGGAGGCCCGTCGTGATACGCAGTATTTT